This TCR beta chain was retrieved from a study of OX40 agonist ivuxolimab in advanced cancers. As for the study in general: Mean age about 60 years, range about 20 to 90; approximately 80% male.

Autoimmune disease history or systemic immunosuppression was exclusionary. Blood was sampled at baseline, cycle 4 day 1, and cycle 7 day 1. CDR1 is SGHRS, CDR2 YFSETQ, per germline. J was trimmed by 6 bases and V by 3 bases; bases with no gene match: 8. CDR3 size: 14 residues. Libraries were prepared by immunoSEQ multiplex PCR; TCRdb keeps only in-frame clonotypes and omits some of them. The sample lists tens of thousands of clones; approximately 84% were seen once. Study-wide points: By week 6 at 0.1 to 3.0 mg/kg, blood CD4+ and CD8+ T cells had expanded clonally.

On this clone: Antigen: not known.

The receptor's source is an adult with an advanced solid tumor such as melanoma, head and neck, liver or kidney cancer. V usage is TRBV5-1 and J usage is TRBJ1-1; 7 positions match TRBD1. The sample in question was CD4+ or CD8+ T cells sorted from blood, obtained in a trial of the OX40 agonist ivuxolimab. CDR3 in DNA: TGCGCCAGCAGCTCCGAAGGGGGCAACGCTGAAGCTTTCTTT. Its translation is CASSSEGGNAEAFF.